This T cell receptor beta chain was documented in a study of Ad26.COV2.S vaccination and SARS-CoV-2 variants. The study's findings and limits: It was vaccine recipients, not placebo recipients, who had the higher spike-specific TCR breadth.

Sequencing was performed with immunoSEQ multiplex PCR; in TCRdb, only in-frame clones are kept and a portion is missing. The sample includes 430,000 or so clones, approximately 90% seen only once; the top ten take 9.5% to 15%. Sample treatment: 15 to 20 received Ad26.COV2.S at low or high dose, single or two shots; about 5 received placebo; per-sample allocation not given. It was on day 63 after the first vaccine or placebo injection that samples were taken. This clone occurred a few times. Its antigen is undetermined. CDR3 length: 15 residues. With V trimmed by 1 base and J by 5 bases, 7 bases remained unmatched. The germline CDR1 and CDR2 sequences are MNHEY and SVGAGI.

The source material was peripheral blood, sampled in a trial of Ad26.COV2.S vaccine versus placebo. J is TRBJ2-7 and V is TRBV6-5, with 8 bases that match TRBD1. The TCR sequence derives from a person aged 18-60 years who received the Ad26.COV2.S COVID-19 vaccine or a placebo. Written as DNA, the CDR3 is TGTGCCAGCAGTTACTGGACAGGGAAAGGAGACGAGCAGTACTTC. It encodes CASSYWTGKGDEQYF.